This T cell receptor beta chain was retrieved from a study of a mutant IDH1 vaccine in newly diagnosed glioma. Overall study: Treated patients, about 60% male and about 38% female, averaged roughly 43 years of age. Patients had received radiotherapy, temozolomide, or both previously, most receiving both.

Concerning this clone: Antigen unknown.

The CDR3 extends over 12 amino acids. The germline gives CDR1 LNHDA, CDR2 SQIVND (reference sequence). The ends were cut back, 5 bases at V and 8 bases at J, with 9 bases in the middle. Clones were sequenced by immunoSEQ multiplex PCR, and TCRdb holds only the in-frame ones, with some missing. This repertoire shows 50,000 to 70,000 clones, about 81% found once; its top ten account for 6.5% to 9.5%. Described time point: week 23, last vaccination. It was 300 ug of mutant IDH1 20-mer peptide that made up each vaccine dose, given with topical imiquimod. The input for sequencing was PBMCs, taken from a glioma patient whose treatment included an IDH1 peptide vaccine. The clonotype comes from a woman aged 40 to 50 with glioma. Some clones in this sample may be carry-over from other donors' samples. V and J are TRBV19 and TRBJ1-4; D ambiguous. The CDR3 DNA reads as TGTGCCAGTAGTCCGATGGGAGAAAAACTGTTTTTT. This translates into CASSPMGEKLFF.